This TCR beta chain was profiled in a study of vaccination effects on CD4 cells after COVID-19. Assay: immunoSEQ multiplex PCR; the TCRdb copy retains only in-frame clones and omits some. The data hold 60,000 to 65,000 clones, with over 70% observed a single time. On this clone: Its target is unknown.

Sequencing followed a ViraFEST assay step that expanded antigen-specific CD4+ T cells with viral peptide pools. Researchers isolated CD4+ T cells once approximately ten days of culture had elapsed. People in the vaccine group had not been infected with SARS-CoV-2 before, and their nucleocapsid antibodies were negative. Culturing of 2 million to 2.5 million PBMC per well took place with about 9.4 IU/ml IL-2 and about 9.3 ug/ml peptides. V lost 1 base and J lost 2, with 9 bases in between. CDR1 is SNHLY and CDR2 is FYNNEI in the germline V gene. CDR3 size: 15 residues. The study, taken as a whole, reports: Late after vaccination, infection- and vaccine-induced clones showed marked clonal contraction.

This chain links TRBV2 with TRBJ2-1, with D tentatively TRBD1 (5 bases). The receptor was isolated from a human donor who received a COVID-19 vaccine. This sample comprised CD4+ T cells from PBMCs cultured with HCoV-OC43 spike peptides, obtained before COVID-19 vaccination. Subset denoted: HCoV-OC43 spike overlapping peptide pool stimulation. The CDR3 spells CASSEDGQAYNEQFF. CDR3 in DNA: TGTGCCAGCAGTGAAGATGGACAAGCCTACAATGAGCAGTTCTTC.